The present T cell receptor beta chain was sequenced within a study of identical twins (TCRdb year 2016). With respect to the entire study: To test whether fetal clonotypes persist, the study used deep sequencing on TCR alpha and beta repertoires from monozygotic twins, unrelated adults of various ages, and cord blood. Replicate twin experiments were performed at different times using different library preparation protocols to rule out contamination.

The germline V gene (reference sequence) gives CDR1 as PRHDT and CDR2 as FYEKMQ. The CDR3 sequence holds 15 residues, the cysteine and phenylalanine included. Only the CDR3 region is kept as DNA, spanning 45 bases read in frame from base 1. V is clipped by 5 bases and J by 9 bases, and the sequence between their germline boundaries is 23 bases long. A word on this clonotype: No cognate antigen has been identified for it. Per-base qualities were not stored, and no clone one base away is much larger.

Points the paper makes about the study in general: Compared with coincidental sharing between unrelated individuals, an excess of low generation-probability sequences was observed among out-of-frame TCR alpha sequences shared between twins. In beta out-of-frame sequences, excess twin sharing was weaker, because having fewer shared sequences lowered the signal-to-noise ratio. In monozygotic twins, out-of-frame TCR alpha sharing was systematically underestimated by recombination models, although the models agreed with sharing between unrelated individuals. Fewer insertions were carried by abundant cord blood beta clonotypes; a weaker similar trend was observed in young adult naive repertoires, while no such trend was observed in memory repertoires. Conclusions relied on cross-sectional statistical analysis, since the same donors could not be followed over many years. Invariant T cells such as MAIT and iNKT could partly confound zero-insertion analyses, though diverse VJ usage argued against this for most clonotypes.

Library preparation employed 5' RACE. TCRdb names Illumina HiSeq 2000 as the instrument used. Template switching added a universal primer binding site, and the final cDNA carried a unique molecular identifier that allowed TCR cDNA molecules to be counted accurately. Specific primers in the conserved constant-segment region were used to synthesize first-strand cDNA for the TCR alpha and beta chains. To control for contamination, every cDNA library carried two barcodes: a SMART-Mk sample barcode plus Illumina barcodes. TruSeq adapter sequences along with Illumina sample barcodes were introduced in two successive PCR steps. TCR alpha and beta cDNA libraries were sequenced on the Illumina HiSeq platform with custom primers. The authors processed their data as follows. Unique molecular identifiers were extracted from raw reads with MiGEC, and CDR3 positions were determined with MiXCR. Recombination models were inferred per individual with the repgenHMM and IGoR tools using an EM algorithm. Shared clonotype analysis was performed with the tcR package in R, normalizing sharing by the product of cloneset sizes. Out-of-frame nonproductive sequences were analyzed to study raw recombination free of thymic and clonal selection effects. TCRdb applied fastp at Q25 and MiXCR to the public reads, then kept only in-frame beta chains. Every CDR3 protein is listed once, alongside the most common genes and DNA of its rows. Here the V and J calls rest on TCRdb's processing, not on the authors' analysis. The sample has roughly 1.6 million distinct CDR3 sequences on record, about 31% of them singletons. The ten largest clones take up about 0.3% of the sample.

Every donor was a healthy Caucasian. Input material: cord blood. The source of this sequence is a newborn girl in good health. The chain employs TRBV13 and TRBJ2-7; no D segment can be confidently identified. Here the CDR3 is given as CASSPDRRMLYGQYF. The sequenced DNA: TGTGCCAGCAGCCCTGATCGGCGAATGCTTTATGGGCAGTACTTC.